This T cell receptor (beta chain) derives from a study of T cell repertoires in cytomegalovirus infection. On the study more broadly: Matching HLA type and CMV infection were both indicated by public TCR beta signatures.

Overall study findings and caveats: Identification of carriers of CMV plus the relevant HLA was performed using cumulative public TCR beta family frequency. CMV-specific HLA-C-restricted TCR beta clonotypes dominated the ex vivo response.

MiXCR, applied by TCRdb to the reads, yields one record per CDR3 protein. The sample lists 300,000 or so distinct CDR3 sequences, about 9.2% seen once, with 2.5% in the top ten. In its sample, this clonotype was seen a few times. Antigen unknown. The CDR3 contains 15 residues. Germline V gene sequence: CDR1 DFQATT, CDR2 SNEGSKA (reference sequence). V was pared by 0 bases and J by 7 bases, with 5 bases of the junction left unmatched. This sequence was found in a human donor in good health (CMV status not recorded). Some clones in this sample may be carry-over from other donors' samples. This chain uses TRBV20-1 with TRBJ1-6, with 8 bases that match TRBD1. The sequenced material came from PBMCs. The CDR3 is CSARDYTGGNSPLHF. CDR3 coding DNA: TGCAGTGCTAGAGATTATACAGGGGGAAATTCACCCCTCCACTTT.